This passage covers 26 T cell receptor beta chains from one sample sequenced in a study of metastatic and nonmetastatic thyroid tumors. Every patient underwent thyroid surgery untreated. Through MiXCR, TCRdb re-clonotyped the PCR reads. There are around 5,000 clones in the sample; over 15% occur only once, and 16% lies in the top ten. Sequencing was carried out using adjacent normal tissue. All receptors come from a female donor with papillary thyroid cancer or a benign thyroid nodule (not recorded which). Some clones in this sample may be carry-over from other donors' samples.

This clone was detected a few times. The chain combines TRBV6-1 with TRBJ1-1; D uncertain. The germline V gene has CDR1 MNHNS and CDR2 SASEGT. CDR3 size: 12 residues. The V and J ends lost 6 bases and 7 bases respectively, with 12 bases between them. CDR3 amino acids: CASRMDRLEAFF. Here the CDR3 DNA reads TGTGCCAGCAGGATGGACCGCCTTGAAGCTTTCTTT.

This clone was observed a few times. A much more abundant neighbour one base away suggests this may be a read error. V gene TRBV5-4 combines with J gene TRBJ1-5, with unresolved D. Germline V gene data show CDR1 as SGHNT and CDR2 as YYREEE (reference sequence). The CDR3 consists of 12 residues. This CDR3 is CVSSLDSQPQHF. The CDR3 nucleotides are TGTGTCAGCAGCTTGGACTCCCAGCCCCAGCATTTT.

This clone rates as medium-sized (0.01 to 0.1%). The chain couples TRBV11-2 to TRBJ1-6; D remains unclear. Germline assignment: CDR1 SGHAT and CDR2 FQNNGV. V lost 1 base to trimming and J lost 8 bases, with 3 bases between them. The CDR3 has 12 residues. The CDR3 coding sequence is TGTGCCAGCAGCTTAGTGGATTCACCCCTCCACTTT. This sequence encodes CASSLVDSPLHF.

This clone counts as medium-sized. In DNA, the CDR3 is TGTGCCAGTAGTGTCCAAGCGAGCTCCTACAATGAGCAGTTCTTC. It is translated as CASSVQASSYNEQFF. The chain is built from TRBV19 and TRBJ2-1; no clear D. The CDR3 has 15 residues. Germline values: CDR1 LNHDA, CDR2 SQIVND (reference sequence). V was pared by 5 bases and J by 0 bases, with 11 bases between. Using reference TRBV19 and TRBJ2-1 for the parts outside the CDR3, the full variable domain is DGGITQSPKYLFRKEGQNVTLSCEQNLNHDAMYWYRQDPGQGLRLIYYSQIVNDFQKGDIAEGYSVSREKKESFPLTVTSAQKNPTAFYLCASSVQASSYNEQFFGPGTRLTVL.

This clone was seen more than once but under ten times. The genes are TRBV20-1 and TRBJ2-1; 12 bases map to TRBD1. V gave up 0 bases and J gave up 8 bases; unmatched junction bases: 5. In germline, CDR1 is DFQATT, CDR2 SNEGSKA (reference sequence). This CDR3 comprises 15 residues. The DNA of the CDR3 is TGCAGTGCTAGAGATCGGGACAGGGGGCACGATGAGCAGTTCTTC. As protein: CSARDRDRGHDEQFF.

In its sample, this clone ranks as medium-sized. This chain uses TRBV20-1 with TRBJ2-7; 7 positions agree with TRBD2. Per the germline V gene, CDR1 is DFQATT and CDR2 is SNEGSKA (reference sequence). The CDR3 has 14 residues. V was pared by 0 bases and J by 1 base, with 3 bases of the junction left unmatched. The CDR3 spells CSARDGTISYEQYV. The CDR3 DNA reads TGCAGTGCTAGAGATGGGACTATATCCTACGAGCAGTACGTC.

This clone has a handful of counts. J is TRBJ2-1 and V is TRBV7-2, with 9 bases matching TRBD2. Germline V gene data show CDR1 as SGHTA and CDR2 as FQGNSA. The CDR3 is 13 amino acids. Trimming took 6 bases from V and 9 from J; bases not matched to a gene: 6. CDR3 loop: CASSLLAGREQFF. Written as DNA, the CDR3 is TGTGCCAGCAGTTTGCTAGCGGGACGTGAGCAGTTCTTC.

This clone was counted ten times or more. The chain links TRBV20-1 to TRBJ2-1, with 9 bases aligning to TRBD2. Germline V gives CDR1 DFQATT, CDR2 SNEGSKA (reference sequence). V gave up 1 base and J gave up 4 bases; unmatched junction bases: 14. The CDR3 spans 18 residues. The CDR3 region has the DNA TGCAGTGCTAGAGGAGCGTTAGCGGGGGAACCCCTATACAATGAGCAGTTCTTC. This codes for CSARGALAGEPLYNEQFF.

CDR3 DNA: TGTGCCACCTCGCCTCGGGCAGGTTATACCGGGGAGCTGTTTTTT. Translated, it gives CATSPRAGYTGELFF. This chain links TRBV24-1 with TRBJ2-2; no clear D gene. Germline V CDR1 and CDR2: KGHDR, SFDVKD. This CDR3 spans 15 amino acids. V lost 9 bases, J lost 5 bases, and 18 bases lay in between.

In its sample, this clone was seen many times. J is TRBJ2-3 and V is TRBV5-8; D is possibly TRBD1 (7 bases). The germline V gene encodes CDR1 SGHTS and CDR2 YDEGEE. Trimming removed 3 bases from V and 1 base from J, with 18 bases in between. This CDR3 is 17 amino acids long. CDR3: CASSWGETGSGTDTQYF. The CDR3 DNA reads as TGTGCCAGCAGCTGGGGGGAGACAGGGTCTGGCACAGATACGCAGTATTTT.

This clone was seen a few times. The rearrangement joins TRBV2 to TRBJ1-2, with 8 bases that match TRBD1. The ends lost 4 bases at V and 7 bases at J; junction bases unmatched: 5. The CDR3 has 13 residues. The germline V gene encodes CDR1 SNHLY and CDR2 FYNNEI. CDR3 nucleotide sequence: TGTGCCAGCAGTGGTCAGGGGGCGGGTGGCTACACCTTC. Amino acid sequence: CASSGQGAGGYTF.

The chain recombines TRBV20-1 with TRBJ1-6; TRBD1 matches 7 bases. J was trimmed by 5 bases and V by 1 base; bases with no gene match: 5. Germline assignment: CDR1 DFQATT and CDR2 SNEGSKA (reference sequence). This CDR3 region has 15 residues. The CDR3 here is CSARVQGIDNSPLHF. CDR3 bases: TGCAGTGCTAGAGTACAGGGGATCGATAATTCACCCCTCCACTTT.

By sample share, this clone is medium-sized. This chain links TRBV10-3 with TRBJ1-5; D gene uncertain. This CDR3 contains 13 residues. Between the trimmed V and J ends, which lost 6 bases and 3 bases, there was a span of 9 bases. Germline assignment: CDR1 ENHRY and CDR2 SYGVKD. The CDR3 coding sequence is TGTGCCATCAGAGTAGGGCCCAATCAGCCCCAGCATTTT. Translating it yields CAIRVGPNQPQHF.

In this sample, this clone turned up many times. The chain links TRBV2 to TRBJ2-3; 8 nucleotides align to TRBD2. The CDR3 runs 12 residues. Germline values: CDR1 SNHLY, CDR2 FYNNEI. Unmatched junction bases numbered 5, after V lost 10 bases and J lost 5 bases. CDR3 protein: CATGGGLDTQYF. DNA for the CDR3: TGTGCCACCGGGGGGGGGCTAGATACGCAGTATTTT. The entire variable domain, with the rest obtained from reference TRBV2 and TRBJ2-3, is as follows: EPEVTQTPSHQVTQMGQEVILRCVPISNHLYFYWYRQILGQKVEFLVSFYNNEISEKSEIFDDQFSVERPDGSNFTLKIRSTKLEDSAMYFCATGGGLDTQYFGPGTRLTVL.

This clone came up a few times. At one boundary the junction diverges from the germline segment, which might be a read error. The chain carries TRBV12-3 or TRBV12-4 and TRBJ1-2; no clear D gene. The CDR3 spans 14 residues. The CDR3 DNA sequence: TGTGCCAGCAGTTTTGGCAGAACTAACTATGGCTACATCTTC. As protein: CASSFGRTNYGYIF.

This clone occurred a few times. This chain uses TRBV27 with TRBJ1-2, with a weak D call TRBD1 (6 bases). The germline V gene has CDR1 MNHEY and CDR2 SMNVEV (reference sequence). V lost 4 bases, J lost 5 bases, and 11 bases lay in between. The CDR3 totals 13 residues. In nucleotides, the CDR3 is TGTGCCAGCAGTTCCGGGACATCATATGGCTACACCTTC. Translating it yields CASSSGTSYGYTF.

This clone is deemed medium-sized. One junction end disagrees with the germline gene, perhaps due to a read error. The chain uses TRBV7-7 and TRBJ2-2; 7 nucleotides match TRBD1. The CDR3 runs to 14 residues. In germline, CDR1 is SSHAT, CDR2 FNYEAQ (reference sequence). CDR3 nucleotide sequence: TGTGCTAGCAGCCAGAACAGGGGCTCCGGGGAGCTGTTTTTT. This translates into CASSQNRGSGELFF.

In nucleotides, the CDR3 is TGCAGTGCTAGAGATGGGAATCAGCCCCAGCATTTT. It yields the protein CSARDGNQPQHF. The chain combines TRBV20-1 with TRBJ1-5, with D unresolved. Germline CDR1 DFQATT, CDR2 SNEGSKA (reference sequence). Trimming removed 0 bases from V and 4 bases from J, with 4 bases in between. The length of the CDR3 is 12 residues.

This clone is medium-sized within its sample. The chain combines TRBV5-1 with TRBJ1-4; D possibly corresponds to TRBD1 (6 bases). Per germline, CDR1 SGHRS and CDR2 YFSETQ. Trimming cost V 0 bases and J 6 bases, with 12 bases left between them. This CDR3 is 15 amino acids long. As DNA, the CDR3 is TGCGCCAGCAGCTTGGAAGGGGGAGGCTATGAAAAACTGTTTTTT. Its translation: CASSLEGGGYEKLFF.

The genes are TRBV11-1 and TRBJ2-2; 11 bases line up with TRBD1. V shed 5 bases, J shed 5 bases, and the junction held 7 bases outside the gene matches. From germline, CDR1 is SGHAT and CDR2 FQDESV (reference sequence). CDR3 length: 16 residues. The CDR3 nucleotides read TGTGCCAGCAGCCAGGGACAGGGGGTGAGGACCGGGGAGCTGTTTTTT. Translating it yields CASSQGQGVRTGELFF.

V gene TRBV20-1 combines with J gene TRBJ2-7; 10 nucleotides agree with TRBD2. The CDR3 sequence is 15 residues long. Trimming took 2 bases from V and 4 from J; bases not matched to a gene: 8. Germline V CDR1 and CDR2: DFQATT, SNEGSKA (reference sequence). CDR3 nucleotide sequence: TGCAGTGCTAGATCGACTAGCGGGTTCGCATACGAGCAGTACTTC. Translated, it gives CSARSTSGFAYEQYF.

This clone came up many times. This may come from a read error, since a much larger clone is one base off. The rearrangement uses TRBV28 and TRBJ1-4; TRBD1 might be the D (5 bases). Per the germline V gene, CDR1 is MDHEN and CDR2 is SYDVKM. There are 15 residues in the CDR3. The CDR3 DNA reads as TGTGCCTGCAGTTTATATGGGGGGACCAATGAAAAACTGTTTTTT. Translation gives CACSLYGGTNEKLFF.

Turning to this clone: This may come from a read error, since a much larger clone is one base off. Since the CDR3 does not end with the conserved phenylalanine or tryptophan, this likely comes from a read error. The rearrangement links TRBV3-1 to TRBJ2-5; weak D call: TRBD2 (7 bases). V was cut by 7 bases and J by 2 bases, with 20 bases left in between. The CDR3 is 16 amino acids. CDR1 LGHDT and CDR2 YNNKEL come from the germline V gene (reference sequence). The CDR3 coding sequence is TGTGCCAGCAACTGGCTTAGGGGGGGGAGACAAGAGACCCAGTACCTC. It encodes CASNWLRGGRQETQYL.

This clone is labeled as medium-sized. The V gene is TRBV6-1, the J gene TRBJ2-2; D gene uncertain. Trimming stripped 6 bases from V and 4 bases from J, with 15 bases between. The CDR3 loop spans 15 amino acids. The germline gives CDR1 MNHNS, CDR2 SASEGT. The CDR3 loop reads CASSPSGSPTGELFF. The CDR3 DNA reads TGTGCCAGCAGCCCCTCGGGTAGCCCCACCGGGGAGCTGTTTTTT.

This chain connects TRBV15 to TRBJ2-7, with TRBD1 matching 7 bases. The CDR3 contains 14 residues. Looked up from germline, CDR1 is LNHNV and CDR2 is YYDKDF (reference sequence). J lost 5 bases, V lost 0 bases, and 4 bases had no gene match. DNA for the CDR3: TGTGCCACCAGCAGAGAGTTAGGGGGCCACGAGCAGTACTTC. Its translation is CATSRELGGHEQYF. Together with reference TRBV15 and TRBJ2-7, the CDR3 gives the full variable domain: DAMVIQNPRYQVTQFGKPVTLSCSQTLNHNVMYWYQQKSSQAPKLLFHYYDKDFNNEADTPDNFQSRRPNTSFCFLDIRSPGLGDTAMYLCATSRELGGHEQYFGPGTRLTVT.

Judged by abundance, this clone is medium-sized. The rearrangement links TRBV19 to TRBJ1-2; the match to TRBD1 covers 7 bases. CDR1 is LNHDA and CDR2 is SQIVND in the germline V gene (reference sequence). The CDR3 contains 14 residues. The junction had 6 bases not matched to a gene; V was cut back by 4 bases and J by 4 bases. This CDR3 reads CASSNEGAAYGYTF. The CDR3 nucleotides read TGTGCCAGTAGTAACGAGGGGGCGGCCTATGGCTACACCTTC.